This is a list of T cell receptor beta chains from one sample in a study of beta chain features in type 1 diabetes. Here immunoSEQ multiplex PCR was the method, and the copy in TCRdb shows in-frame clones only, minus some. The table includes 900,000 or so clones, around a sixth detected once. The sequencing sample was made of naive CD4+ T cells from blood. Receptors originate from a young woman in good health. Each CDR3 is given with its conserved first and last residue. The D gene is left open where the match is weak. Rows may omit the clone size; those that give it use once, few, many or a size class.

>few|TRBV7-6|TRBJ1-1|-
TGTGCCAGCAGCCTACTTGGGGATACTGAAGCTTTCTTT
CASSLLGDTEAFF
>few|TRBV28|TRBJ2-5|TRBD2
TGTGCCAGCAGTTTAGGGCTAGCGGGAGTAGAGACCCAGTACTTC
CASSLGLAGVETQYF
>few|TRBV18|TRBJ2-7|-
TGTGCCAGCTCATCACTGGCGGATTACGAGCAGTACTTC
CASSSLADYEQYF
>-|TRBV4-1|TRBJ2-3|-
TGCGCCAGCAGCCAAGAGATCGGCCTGACTTATACGACAGATACGCAGTATTTT
CASSQEIGLTYTTDTQYF
>-|TRBV5-1|TRBJ2-5|-
TGCGCCAGCAGCTTTGTCGGGATAGCGGTAGAGACCCAGTACTTC
CASSFVGIAVETQYF
>-|TRBV11-1|TRBJ2-7|-
TGTGCCAGCAGCTTAGATCCAGCCTACGAGCAGTACTTC
CASSLDPAYEQYF
>few|TRBV21-1|TRBJ2-7|-
TGTGCCAGCAGCAAATCACAACCCTGGACAGGGATCTACGAGCAGTACTTC
CASSKSQPWTGIYEQYF
>few|TRBV10-3|TRBJ2-3|TRBD1
TGTGCCACCGGGACAGGGACGGGAGATACGCAGTATTTT
CATGTGTGDTQYF
>few|TRBV5-6|TRBJ2-5|-
TGTGCCAGCACTCTGGGGAGCTGGCAAGAGACCCAGTACTTC
CASTLGSWQETQYF
>-|TRBV14|TRBJ2-3|-
TGTGCCAGCAGCCAAGGGTATACGCAGTATTTT
CASSQGYTQYF
>-|TRBV6-1|TRBJ1-4|-
TGTGCCAGCAGTGAAGCGCTCTTCAGGGTTCCCGAAAAACTGTTTTTT
CASSEALFRVPEKLFF
>few|TRBV4-3|TRBJ1-2|-
TGCGCCAGCAGCCAAGACCCCCGGGTCTCCTATGGCTACACCTTC
CASSQDPRVSYGYTF
>-|TRBV6-5|TRBJ2-5|-
TGTGCCAGCAGTCCGGGGCCAGGGGAGGTAGAGACCCAGTACTTC
CASSPGPGEVETQYF
>few|TRBV11-2|TRBJ1-2|TRBD1
TGTGCCAGTATGGCAGGGGGTGGGCATGGCTACACCTTC
CASMAGGGHGYTF
>few|TRBV19|TRBJ2-2|-
TGTGCCAGTAGTATAGGAGGACTCCCCGGGGAGCTGTTTTTT
CASSIGGLPGELFF
>few|TRBV25-1|TRBJ2-2|TRBD2
TGTGCCAGCAGCAATAGCGGGAGGGTCGCCGGGGAGCTGTTTTTT
CASSNSGRVAGELFF
>-|TRBV15|TRBJ1-4|-
TGTGCCACCGCGTCACAGATAAATGAAAAACTGTTTTTT
CATASQINEKLFF
>-|TRBV7-3|TRBJ2-1|TRBD2
TGTGCCAGCAGCCGACGTACTAGCGGAACCTACAATGAGCAGTTCTTC
CASSRRTSGTYNEQFF
>-|TRBV10-3|TRBJ2-1|-
TGTGCCACCATCAGCGGCGGATCGAATGAGCAGTTCTTC
CATISGGSNEQFF
>-|TRBV28|TRBJ2-7|-
TGTGCCAGCAGTTTAGCTCGTGGCCAGTACTTC
CASSLARGQYF
>-|TRBV6-5|TRBJ1-2|-
TGTGCCAGCAGTTATTGGGAAGGCGGCTACACCTTC
CASSYWEGGYTF
>few|TRBV5-1|TRBJ2-7|-
TGCGCCAGCAGCTTGGTTGCCGGGTCCAGCTACGAGCAGTACTTC
CASSLVAGSSYEQYF
>few|TRBV14|TRBJ1-5|TRBD1
TGTGCCAGCAGCTATCCGGGACAGGGCCCCACGGTCCTATTGAGCAATCAGCCCCAGCATTTT
CASSYPGQGPTVLLSNQPQHF
>-|TRBV27|TRBJ2-1|-
TGTGCCAGCAGTTGGATCTTTAACAGGGACCGTAATGAGCAGTTCTTC
CASSWIFNRDRNEQFF
>few|TRBV7-9|TRBJ2-1|TRBD2
TGTGCCAGCAGCGTTCTAGCGGCGTTTTACAATGAGCAGTTCTTC
CASSVLAAFYNEQFF
>-|TRBV6-1|TRBJ2-7|-
TGTGCCAGCAGTGAACTCGGCAGCTCCTACGAGCAGTACTTC
CASSELGSSYEQYF
>-|TRBV6-6|TRBJ2-7|TRBD2
TGTGCCAGCAGTAGCCCCCTAGCGGGATCCTACGAGCAGTACTTC
CASSSPLAGSYEQYF
>-|TRBV7-9|TRBJ1-1|-
TGTGCCTATCGGTTATCAGGCTTGAACACTGAAGCTTTCTTT
CAYRLSGLNTEAFF
>-|TRBV10-3|TRBJ2-5|-
TGTGCCATCAGTGACCCCGGTTGGGGGCAAGAGACCCAGTACTTC
CAISDPGWGQETQYF
>-|TRBV5-4|TRBJ2-1|-
TGTGCCAGCAGCTTGGCCAGAACGGGGGATGAGCAGTTCTTC
CASSLARTGDEQFF
>-|TRBV19|TRBJ2-1|-
TGTGCCAGTAGACTTCCGGGTGTAAATGAGCAGTTCTTC
CASRLPGVNEQFF
>-|TRBV5-4|TRBJ2-3|TRBD1
TGTGCCAGCAGCCCTACACCGGGACAGGGGTATTATTCGCAGTATTTT
CASSPTPGQGYYSQYF
>few|TRBV7-9|TRBJ1-2|-
TGTGCCAGCAGCTTAGGGTCCCTTACCCAGGGTGGCTACACCTTC
CASSLGSLTQGGYTF
>-|TRBV4-3|TRBJ2-6|-
TGCGCCAGCAGCCAAGGCCTTCGCTCTGGGGCCAACGTCCTGACTTTC
CASSQGLRSGANVLTF
>few|TRBV25-1|TRBJ1-1|TRBD1
TGTGCCAGCAGTGCCGTCGGACAGGCGAATCCTGGAGCTTTCTTT
CASSAVGQANPGAFF
>few|TRBV5-6|TRBJ2-3|-
TGTGCCAGCAGCTTCCACACAGATACGCAGTATTTT
CASSFHTDTQYF
>few|TRBV19|TRBJ1-5|TRBD1
TGTGCCAGTAGTATATTAACACAGGGGAATCAGCCCCAGCATTTT
CASSILTQGNQPQHF
>-|TRBV27|TRBJ1-1|-
TGTGCCAGCAGTTTCCAAAGGCACACTGAAGCTTTCTTT
CASSFQRHTEAFF
>-|TRBV7-3|TRBJ2-1|-
TGTGCCAGCAGCTCCCAGTCACACAATGAGCAGTTCTTC
CASSSQSHNEQFF
>few|TRBV11-1|TRBJ2-1|TRBD2
TGTGCCAGCAGCTTACCTATCGGACTAGCGGGAGTCTCCAATGAGCAGTTCTTC
CASSLPIGLAGVSNEQFF
>few|TRBV4-2|TRBJ1-5|-
TGTGCCAGCAGCCAAATCGCGGGAGATCAGCCCCAGCATTTT
CASSQIAGDQPQHF
>few|TRBV5-4|TRBJ2-3|-
TGTGCCAGCAGCCTCAATCCTCCAACAGGAGATACGCAGTATTTT
CASSLNPPTGDTQYF
>few|TRBV2|TRBJ2-3|-
TGTGCCAGCACGGCCACAGGGAACCCAGATACGCAGTATTTT
CASTATGNPDTQYF
>-|TRBV6-1|TRBJ1-5|TRBD1
TGTGCCAGCAGTGAAGCACAGGGGCTAAATCAGCCCCAGCATTTT
CASSEAQGLNQPQHF
>-|TRBV7-3|TRBJ2-3|-
TGTGCCAGCAGCCCCGCGTTGACGAAGGGCACAGATACGCAGTATTTT
CASSPALTKGTDTQYF
>-|TRBV7-3|TRBJ2-7|-
TGTGCCAGCAGCCCACACAGTGGGAGCTCCTACGAGCAGTACTTC
CASSPHSGSSYEQYF
>-|TRBV7-2|TRBJ1-6|-
TGTGCCAGCAGCTCCGGGACCTGGGGTTCACCCCTCCACTTT
CASSSGTWGSPLHF
>-|TRBV5-1|TRBJ1-2|-
TGCGCCAGCAGCTTGATGAACTATGGCTACACCTTC
CASSLMNYGYTF
>many|TRBV21-1|TRBJ2-2|-
TGTGCCAGCCCCAGACAGGGGAACACCGGGGAGCTGTTTTTT
CASPRQGNTGELFF
>many|TRBV10-3|TRBJ1-4|-
TGTGCCATCAGTGATCGGTTAACTAATGAAAAACTGTTTTTT
CAISDRLTNEKLFF
>-|TRBV10-3|TRBJ2-5|-
TGTGCCATCAGTGGGTATGGGGACCAAGAGACCCAGTACTTC
CAISGYGDQETQYF